This is a list of T cell receptor beta chains from one sample in a study of T cell responses to AZD1222 COVID-19 vaccine. TCRdb keeps only in-frame clones here, not all; method: immunoSEQ multiplex PCR. The data show tens of thousands of clones, roughly 89% seen once. Sequencing was performed on peripheral blood, taken on day 0 of MenACWY control vaccination. The receptor set was obtained from an adult in good health. CDR3s include the opening cysteine and the closing phenylalanine or tryptophan. A D gene is named only where the DNA matches it firmly. Clone size is stated in some rows and not others, as once, few, many or a class when expanded.

size,length,J,D,V,DNA,CDR3
-,15,TRBJ1-5,-,TRBV5-1,TGCGCCAGCAGCTTGGCGTTTGGGGTCGGGCAGCCCCAGCATTTT,CASSLAFGVGQPQHF
-,12,TRBJ2-1,-,TRBV6-5,TGTGCCAGCGGCCGGGACAACAATGAGCAGTTCTTC,CASGRDNNEQFF
once,15,TRBJ1-2,-,TRBV5-5,TGTGCCACCCAGAGCGAGCTACAGAGTAACTATGGCTACACCTTC,CATQSELQSNYGYTF
once,14,TRBJ1-6,-,TRBV6-5,TGTGCCAGCAGTCTCGGCTCCTATAATTCACCCCTCCACTTT,CASSLGSYNSPLHF
-,14,TRBJ1-1,-,TRBV18,TGTGCCAGCTCACTGGCAGCTAAGAACACTGAAGCTTTCTTT,CASSLAAKNTEAFF
-,17,TRBJ2-3,TRBD2,TRBV5-4,TGTGCCAGCAGCTTGGAGGGACTAGCGGGAGAGGAGGATACGCAGTATTTT,CASSLEGLAGEEDTQYF
-,16,TRBJ1-1,-,TRBV5-1,TGCGCCAGCAGCGCCCTAGACGGGATAAGGAACACTGAAGCTTTCTTT,CASSALDGIRNTEAFF
-,14,TRBJ2-5,-,TRBV15,TGTGCCACCAGCAGCGGCTCCGGAAGGGAGACCCAGTACTTC,CATSSGSGRETQYF
-,13,TRBJ1-5,-,TRBV10-2,TGCGCCAGCACCAGAGACACCAATCAGCCCCAGCATTTT,CASTRDTNQPQHF
-,12,TRBJ2-3,-,TRBV5-1,TGCGCCAGCAGCTTCCGGGCAGATACGCAGTATTTT,CASSFRADTQYF
-,17,TRBJ2-5,TRBD1,TRBV5-4,TGTGCCAGCAGCTTAGCCAGGGACAGGGGCCTCCAAGAGACCCAGTACTTC,CASSLARDRGLQETQYF
once,14,TRBJ1-4,TRBD1,TRBV6-5,TGTGCCAGCAGTCATGGGACAGCAAATGAAAAACTGTTTTTT,CASSHGTANEKLFF
-,15,TRBJ2-1,TRBD2,TRBV7-2,TGTGCCAGCAGACATCCGACTAGCGGGGGGTATGAGCAGTTCTTC,CASRHPTSGGYEQFF
once,15,TRBJ2-5,-,TRBV19,TGTGCCAGTAGTAGGCGGGGACAGCAACAAGAGACCCAGTACTTC,CASSRRGQQQETQYF
-,12,TRBJ1-4,-,TRBV14,TGTGCCAGCAGCCCCGGGCCGTTCAACCTGTTTTTT,CASSPGPFNLFF
once,14,TRBJ2-2,-,TRBV9,TGTGCCAGCAGCGCGCATGGTGGTAACGGGGAGCTGTTTTTT,CASSAHGGNGELFF
-,15,TRBJ2-5,TRBD2,TRBV7-7,TGTGCTAGCAGCTCCGAACTAGCGAGGGTGGAGACCCAGTACTTC,CASSSELARVETQYF
-,15,TRBJ2-7,-,TRBV28,TGTGCCAGCAGTTTGACCCCAGGGGGGTACTACGAGCAGTACTTC,CASSLTPGGYYEQYF
-,16,TRBJ2-2,-,TRBV25-1,TGTGCCAGCAGTGCAGTGAGGAACACGAACACCGGGGAGCTGTTTTTT,CASSAVRNTNTGELFF
-,14,TRBJ1-5,-,TRBV7-2,TGTGCCAGCAGCCTCCAGGGAGGTATTCAGCCCCAGCATTTT,CASSLQGGIQPQHF
once,15,TRBJ2-1,TRBD2,TRBV7-2,TGTGCCAGCAGCTTGACTAGCGGGAGAAGGAATGAGCAGTTCTTC,CASSLTSGRRNEQFF
-,12,TRBJ1-2,TRBD1,TRBV12-3/TRBV12-4,TGTGCCAGCAGTCTGACAGGGTCTGGCTACACCTTC,CASSLTGSGYTF
once,15,TRBJ2-1,TRBD2,TRBV7-9,TGTGCCAGCAGCTTCGACGGGGGGACCTACAATGAGCAGTTCTTC,CASSFDGGTYNEQFF
-,14,TRBJ2-7,-,TRBV10-3,TGTGCCATCAGTGAAGGGTCAACCCCCTACGAGCAGTACTTC,CAISEGSTPYEQYF
-,12,TRBJ1-5,-,TRBV6-5,TGTGCCAGCAGTCGACGGGGTCAGCCCCAGCATTTT,CASSRRGQPQHF
once,13,TRBJ1-2,-,TRBV7-2,TGTGCCAGCAGCCCCGGCGGGGGCTATGGCTACACCTTC,CASSPGGGYGYTF
-,13,TRBJ2-7,-,TRBV19,TGTGCCAGTACCGATAAGGACAGTAACGAGCAGTACTTC,CASTDKDSNEQYF
-,15,TRBJ1-5,TRBD1,TRBV3-1/TRBV3-2,TGTGCCAGCAGCCCCGGACAGGGGAGCAATCAGCCCCAGCATTTT,CASSPGQGSNQPQHF
-,13,TRBJ1-4,-,TRBV10-2,TGCGCCAGCAGTGAGTCGATGGGTGAAAAACTGTTTTTT,CASSESMGEKLFF
-,13,TRBJ1-4,TRBD1,TRBV19,TGTGCCAGTTCTCGGGACAGGGGTGAAAAACTGTTTTTT,CASSRDRGEKLFF
few,13,TRBJ1-1,-,TRBV12-3/TRBV12-4,TGTGCCAGCAGTTTTGTAGGGGACACTGAAGCTTTCTTT,CASSFVGDTEAFF
-,17,TRBJ2-1,TRBD2,TRBV6-4,TGTGCCAGCAGTTTGACCAGCGGGGGGGCTATTGGGAATGAGCAGTTCTTC,CASSLTSGGAIGNEQFF
once,16,TRBJ1-1,-,TRBV10-3,TGTGCCATCAGTGAGTCGACGGGGCCCGGGGACACTGAAGCTTTCTTT,CAISESTGPGDTEAFF
once,14,TRBJ2-2,TRBD1,TRBV28,TGTGCCAGCAGCGCCGGGACAGGGGATCGGGAGCTGTTTTTT,CASSAGTGDRELFF
few,15,TRBJ2-3,-,TRBV10-1,TGCGCCAGCAGTGGAAACAGGGGACTAGGGGATACGCAGTATTTT,CASSGNRGLGDTQYF
-,14,TRBJ2-2,-,TRBV24-1,TGTGCCACCAGTCAGGGGTTAAACACCGGGGAGCTGTTTTTT,CATSQGLNTGELFF
-,18,TRBJ1-3,TRBD1,TRBV5-5,TGTGCCAGCAGCTTTGGGACAGGGGGCGCAACCTACGGAAACACCATATATTTT,CASSFGTGGATYGNTIYF
-,14,TRBJ2-1,TRBD2,TRBV7-9,TGTGCCAGCAGCTGGGGACTAGGGTACAATGAGCAGTTCTTC,CASSWGLGYNEQFF
once,14,TRBJ2-3,-,TRBV2,TGTGCCAGTAAGACCTCGTCTAGCACAGATACGCAGTATTTT,CASKTSSSTDTQYF
-,14,TRBJ1-2,-,TRBV3-1/TRBV3-2,TGTGCCAGCAGCCAAGTCGGACTGAACTATGGCTACACCTTC,CASSQVGLNYGYTF
-,15,TRBJ1-2,TRBD1,TRBV19,TGTGCCAGTAGTCCCATCCGGGACAGGGTCCATGGCTACACCTTC,CASSPIRDRVHGYTF
-,17,TRBJ2-1,TRBD2,TRBV11-3,TGTGCCAGCAGCTTAGTCCCCGGGCTAGCGGGATCCAATGAGCAGTTCTTC,CASSLVPGLAGSNEQFF
-,14,TRBJ1-4,-,TRBV5-1,TGCGCCAGCAGCTTAAACAGTCAGAATGAAAAACTGTTTTTT,CASSLNSQNEKLFF
-,14,TRBJ2-7,-,TRBV28,TGTGCCAGCAGTTTGGAGCCGGGTCTCTACGAGCAGTACTTC,CASSLEPGLYEQYF
-,18,TRBJ2-1,TRBD2,TRBV18,TGTGCCAGCTCGCCGACCGGGACTAGCGGGATTTCGGCGAATGAGCAGTTCTTC,CASSPTGTSGISANEQFF
-,17,TRBJ2-7,TRBD2,TRBV3-1/TRBV3-2,TGTGCCAGCAGCCGCGGGACTAGCGAGTTTAGCTCCTACGAGCAGTACTTC,CASSRGTSEFSSYEQYF
-,12,TRBJ2-7,-,TRBV25-1,TGTGCCAGCAGTGCTCAGGGTAACGAGCAGTACTTC,CASSAQGNEQYF
-,17,TRBJ2-5,-,TRBV5-1,TGCGCCAGCAGCTTGGGTGGCAGCGGAGGAGACCAAGAGACCCAGTACTTC,CASSLGGSGGDQETQYF
-,12,TRBJ1-1,-,TRBV23-1,TGCGCCAGCATCCAAGGGGGGTCTGAAGCTTTCTTT,CASIQGGSEAFF